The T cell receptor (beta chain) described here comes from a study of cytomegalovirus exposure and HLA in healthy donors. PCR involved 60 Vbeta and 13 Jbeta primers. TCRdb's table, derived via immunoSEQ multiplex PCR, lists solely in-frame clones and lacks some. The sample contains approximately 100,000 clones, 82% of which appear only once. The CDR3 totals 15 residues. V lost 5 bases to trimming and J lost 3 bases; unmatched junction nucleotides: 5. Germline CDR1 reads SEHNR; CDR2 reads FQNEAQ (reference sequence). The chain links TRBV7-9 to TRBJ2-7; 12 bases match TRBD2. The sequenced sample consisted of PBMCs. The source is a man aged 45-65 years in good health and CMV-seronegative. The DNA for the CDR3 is TGTGCCAGCAGCCTCCTAGCGGGGGGGCTCTACGAGCAGTACTTC. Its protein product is CASSLLAGGLYEQYF. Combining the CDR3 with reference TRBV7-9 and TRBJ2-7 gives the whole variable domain DTGVSQNPRHKITKRGQNVTFRCDPISEHNRLYWYRQTLGQGPEFLTYFQNEAQLEKSRLLSDRFSAERPKGSFSTLEIQRTEQGDSAMYLCASSLLAGGLYEQYFGPGTRLTVT.